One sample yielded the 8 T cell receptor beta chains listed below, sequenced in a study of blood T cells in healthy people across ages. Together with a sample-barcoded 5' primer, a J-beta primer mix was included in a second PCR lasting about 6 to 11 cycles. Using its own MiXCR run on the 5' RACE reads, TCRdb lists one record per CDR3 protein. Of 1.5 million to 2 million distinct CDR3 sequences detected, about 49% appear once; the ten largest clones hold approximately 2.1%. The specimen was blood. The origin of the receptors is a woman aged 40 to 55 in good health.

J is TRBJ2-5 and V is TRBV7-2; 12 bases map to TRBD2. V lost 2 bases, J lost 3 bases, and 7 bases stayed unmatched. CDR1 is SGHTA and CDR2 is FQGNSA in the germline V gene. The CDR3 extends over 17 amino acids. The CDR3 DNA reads TGTGCCAGCAGCTTAAGGGCTAGCGGGGGGGCCAAAGAGACCCAGTACTTC. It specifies CASSLRASGGAKETQYF.

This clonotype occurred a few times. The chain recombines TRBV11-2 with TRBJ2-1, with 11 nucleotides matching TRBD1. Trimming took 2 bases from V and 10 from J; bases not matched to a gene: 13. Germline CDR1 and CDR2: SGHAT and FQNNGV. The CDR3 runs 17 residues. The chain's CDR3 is CASSLISFGQGAGEQFF. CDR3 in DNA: TGTGCCAGCAGCTTAATCAGTTTCGGACAGGGGGCGGGAGAGCAGTTCTTC. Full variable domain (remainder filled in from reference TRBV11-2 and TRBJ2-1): EAGVAQSPRYKIIEKRQSVAFWCNPISGHATLYWYQQILGQGPKLLIQFQNNGVVDDSQLPKDRFSAERLKGVDSTLKIQPAKLEDSAVYLCASSLISFGQGAGEQFFGPGTRLTVL.

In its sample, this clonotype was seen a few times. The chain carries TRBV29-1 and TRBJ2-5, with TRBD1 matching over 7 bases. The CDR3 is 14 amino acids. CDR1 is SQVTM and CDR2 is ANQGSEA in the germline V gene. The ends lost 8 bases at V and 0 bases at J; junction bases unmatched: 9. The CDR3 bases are TGCAGCATCCGGAGACAGGGACACCAAGAGACCCAGTACTTC. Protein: CSIRRQGHQETQYF.

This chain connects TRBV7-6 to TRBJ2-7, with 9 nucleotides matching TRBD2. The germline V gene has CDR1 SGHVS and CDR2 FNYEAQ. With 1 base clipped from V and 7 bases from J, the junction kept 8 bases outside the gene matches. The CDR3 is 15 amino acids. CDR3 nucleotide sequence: TGTGCCAGCAGCTTAGGACCTAGCGGGGCCAATGAGCAGTACTTC. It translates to CASSLGPSGANEQYF.

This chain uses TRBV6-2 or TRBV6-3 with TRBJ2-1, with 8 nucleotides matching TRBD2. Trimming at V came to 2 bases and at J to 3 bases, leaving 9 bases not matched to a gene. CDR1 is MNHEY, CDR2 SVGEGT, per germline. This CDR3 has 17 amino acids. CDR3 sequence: CASSYLLTGGLYNEQFF. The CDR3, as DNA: TGTGCCAGCAGTTACCTGCTAACGGGGGGGCTCTACAATGAGCAGTTCTTC.

This chain's CDR3 is CASSFLPGGASDEQYF. For the CDR3, the DNA is TGTGCCAGCAGCTTTCTTCCCGGGGGGGCCAGTGATGAGCAGTACTTC. This sequence joins TRBV7-2 and TRBJ2-5; 8 positions agree with TRBD2. The CDR3 spans 16 residues. Trimming removed 3 bases from V and 11 bases from J; junction bases left unmatched: 17. Germline loops: CDR1 SGHTA, CDR2 FQGNSA.

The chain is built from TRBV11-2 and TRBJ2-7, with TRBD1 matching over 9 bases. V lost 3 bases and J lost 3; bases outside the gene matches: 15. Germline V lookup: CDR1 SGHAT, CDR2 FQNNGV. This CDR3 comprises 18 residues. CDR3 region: CASSFEVLTTGGIYEQYF. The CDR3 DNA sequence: TGTGCCAGCAGCTTTGAGGTCCTTACGACAGGGGGTATCTACGAGCAGTACTTC.

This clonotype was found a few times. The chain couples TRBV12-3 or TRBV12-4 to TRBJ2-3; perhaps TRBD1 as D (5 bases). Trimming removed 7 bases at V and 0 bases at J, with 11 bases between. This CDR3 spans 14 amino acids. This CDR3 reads CASIRETSTDTQYF. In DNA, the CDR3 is TGTGCCAGCATCAGGGAAACTAGCACAGATACGCAGTATTTT.